Ten or more counts support the clone carrying this T cell receptor (beta chain). This beta chain is an unintended read in a library built for alpha chains; its size means little. TCRdb re-analysed the 5' RACE reads in MiXCR, keeping a single row per CDR3 protein. Altogether under 7,500 distinct CDR3 sequences are present, approximately 7% being singletons, with the ten largest covering over 75%. The CDR3 consists of 12 residues. V was shortened by 3 bases and J by 5 bases, with 7 bases between the two germline ends. Germline CDR1 is DFQATT and CDR2 is SNEGSKA (reference sequence). The data were taken from a study of spatial heterogeneity in lung cancer. Stated time point: sample taken at primary tumor resection. No cell sorting; template was whole RNA from tumor, lung tissue or PBMC.

The rearrangement joins TRBV20-1 to TRBJ1-4; D ambiguous. The clonotype comes from a male donor with early-stage non-small cell lung cancer. The material sequenced was PBMCs, taken at surgery. The CDR3 sequence is CSASYQNEKLFF. In DNA, the CDR3 is TGCAGTGCTAGCTATCAAAATGAAAAACTGTTTTTT.